This passage covers 18 T cell receptor beta chains from one sample sequenced in a study of glioma-infiltrating T cells after dendritic cell vaccination. As for time point: after dendritic cell vaccination, including at tumor progression/relapse. Assay used: immunoSEQ multiplex PCR; TCRdb lists only in-frame clones, some missing. The sample shows approximately 110,000 clones, nearly 90% of them seen only once. Specimen: blood, collected after dendritic cell vaccination. The receptors come from a human donor with glioblastoma.

The chain carries TRBV6-1 and TRBJ2-1, with 10 positions matching TRBD2. Per the germline V gene, CDR1 is MNHNS and CDR2 is SASEGT. The V and J ends lost 2 bases and 7 bases, in that order; junction bases with no gene match: 5. The CDR3 runs to 15 residues. The CDR3 DNA is TGTGCCAGCAGTGAAAACAGCGGGGGGGCAAATGAGCAGTTCTTC. It translates to CASSENSGGANEQFF.

The chain carries TRBV6-5 and TRBJ2-3, with D possibly being TRBD1 (6 bases). CDR1 is MNHEY and CDR2 is SVGAGI in the germline V gene. The CDR3 covers 15 residues. V was pared by 5 bases and J by 0 bases, with 12 bases between. The CDR3 loop is CASSPGHLSTDTQYF. In nucleotides, the CDR3 is TGTGCCAGCAGTCCGGGACACCTAAGCACAGATACGCAGTATTTT.

The chain has TRBV11-3 and TRBJ2-3, with 7 bases aligning to TRBD1. The CDR3 is 13 residues long. Germline values: CDR1 SGHNT, CDR2 YENEEA. The ends lost 7 bases at V and 1 base at J; junction bases unmatched: 2. The CDR3: CASKGAGTDTQYF. The CDR3 DNA reads as TGTGCCAGCAAGGGGGCGGGCACAGATACGCAGTATTTT.

The V call is TRBV30, the J call TRBJ1-1; TRBD1 might be the D (6 bases). The CDR3 consists of 20 residues. Germline V gene data show CDR1 as GTSNPN and CDR2 as SVGIG (reference sequence). Trimming removed 1 base from V and 3 bases from J, with 30 bases in between. CDR3 sequence (DNA): TGTGCCTGGAGTGAATATAACTCCTTAGGGGGACCCCCTCCGGACACTGAAGCTTTCTTT. Protein: CAWSEYNSLGGPPPDTEAFF.

The chain employs TRBV30 and TRBJ1-5; the D gene is possibly TRBD1 (6 bases). Germline-derived CDR1 and CDR2 are GTSNPN and SVGIG (reference sequence). The CDR3 is made up of 15 amino acids. V lost 3 bases to trimming and J lost 6 bases, with 18 bases between them. The CDR3 nucleotides are TGTGCCTGGAGGGAGACAGGAAGAAGTGGTCAGCCCCAGCATTTT. Its translation: CAWRETGRSGQPQHF.

This chain joins TRBV7-9 and TRBJ2-2; TRBD1 is a possible D gene (6 bases). This CDR3 has 16 residues. Trimming stripped 4 bases from V and 4 bases from J, with 16 bases between. CDR1 is SEHNR and CDR2 is FQNEAQ in the germline V gene (reference sequence). For the CDR3, the DNA is TGTGCCAGCAGCTCGTATGGGGGCGCGACCACCGGGGAGCTGTTTTTT. Translated: CASSSYGGATTGELFF.

V is TRBV10-1 and J is TRBJ1-3; D remains unclear. Trimming removed 5 bases from V and 4 bases from J, with 6 bases in between. CDR3 length equals 12 residues. CDR1 is WNHNN, CDR2 SYGVQD, per germline (reference sequence). This CDR3 is CASSSQGNTIYF. CDR3 in DNA: TGCGCCAGCAGTTCACAGGGAAACACCATATATTTT.

This clone has only one observation. The chain recombines TRBV5-1 with TRBJ2-5; TRBD2 agrees at 13 bases. Germline CDR1 is SGHRS and CDR2 is YFSETQ. The CDR3 covers 18 residues. The V gene end was trimmed by 4 bases and the J gene end by 7 bases; junction bases not matched to a gene: 16. CDR3 protein: CASSHGTGLAGVSGTQYF. In DNA, the CDR3 is TGCGCCAGCAGCCATGGCACAGGACTAGCGGGGGTATCCGGGACCCAGTACTTC.

The chain couples TRBV5-1 to TRBJ2-1, with TRBD2 matching 8 bases. Germline V gene data show CDR1 as SGHRS and CDR2 as YFSETQ. This CDR3 is built from 14 residues. The V gene end was trimmed by 7 bases and the J gene end by 6 bases; junction bases not matched to a gene: 9. The CDR3 loop is CASSRGLAGNEQFF. CDR3 in DNA: TGCGCCAGCTCTCGGGGGCTAGCGGGCAATGAGCAGTTCTTC. The full variable domain, completed using reference TRBV5-1 and TRBJ2-1, is KAGVTQTPRYLIKTRGQQVTLSCSPISGHRSVSWYQQTPGQGLQFLFEYFSETQRNKGNFPGRFSGRQFSNSRSEMNVSTLELGDSALYLCASSRGLAGNEQFFGPGTRLTVL.

This clone occurred once. The chain is built from TRBV5-1 and TRBJ2-1, with 7 positions matching TRBD1. Per germline, CDR1 SGHRS and CDR2 YFSETQ. The CDR3 runs to 16 residues. With 0 bases clipped from V and 0 bases from J, the junction kept 3 bases outside the gene matches. This CDR3 is CASSLGWDSSYNEQFF. The DNA for the CDR3 is TGCGCCAGCAGCTTGGGGTGGGACAGCTCCTACAATGAGCAGTTCTTC.

DNA of the CDR3: TGTGCCAGCAGTCCACAAGCGGGAGAACCCTACAATGAGCAGTTCTTC. Translation gives CASSPQAGEPYNEQFF. The V and J genes are TRBV27 and TRBJ2-1, with TRBD2 matching over 8 bases. Germline trimming cut 5 bases from V and 2 bases from J; bases unmatched to any gene: 8. CDR3 length equals 16 residues. The V gene's germline CDR1 is MNHEY and CDR2 SMNVEV (reference sequence).

This chain links TRBV11-3 with TRBJ2-7; 7 bases line up with TRBD2. Per germline, CDR1 SGHNT and CDR2 YENEEA. The CDR3 has 14 amino acids. V gave up 0 bases and J gave up 1 base; unmatched junction bases: 0. The CDR3 spells CASSLEAGSYEQYF. The CDR3 DNA reads as TGTGCCAGCAGCTTAGAAGCGGGATCCTACGAGCAGTACTTC.

This rearrangement joins TRBV2 to TRBJ2-2; 13 nucleotides line up with TRBD2. The CDR3 has 14 residues. J was trimmed by 6 bases and V by 7 bases; bases with no gene match: 2. Germline V CDR1 and CDR2: SNHLY, FYNNEI. The CDR3: CASMGLAGSGELFF. CDR3 nucleotides: TGTGCCAGCATGGGACTAGCGGGGTCCGGGGAGCTGTTTTTT.

This rearrangement joins TRBV21-1 to TRBJ2-5; no check of the table's D call, TRBD1, against the DNA was made. TRBV21-1 is a known pseudogene. CDR3 length: 16 residues. The CDR3 protein is CASSKVFSGGEKTQYF. In DNA, the CDR3 is TGTGCCAGCAGCAAAGTTTTCTCAGGGGGCGAAAAGACCCAGTACTTC.

This clone was seen once. The V call is TRBV6-1, the J call TRBJ2-3; D call uncertain. From germline, CDR1 is MNHNS and CDR2 SASEGT. The V end was cut by 6 bases, the J end by 5 bases, with 6 bases between. The CDR3 sequence is 11 residues long. The CDR3 sequence: CASSELDTQYF. The DNA for the CDR3 is TGTGCCAGCAGCGAACTAGATACGCAGTATTTT.

The chain recombines TRBV2 with TRBJ1-5, with TRBD1 matching 10 bases. From germline, CDR1 is SNHLY and CDR2 FYNNEI. The length of the CDR3 is 15 residues. With V trimmed by 5 bases and J by 10 bases, 11 bases remained unmatched. CDR3: CASSLSGTGEGPQHF. As DNA, the CDR3 is TGTGCCAGCAGTTTATCCGGGACAGGGGAAGGCCCCCAGCATTTT.

This sequence joins TRBV9 and TRBJ2-2; possibly TRBD1 for D (6 bases). There are 15 residues in the CDR3. Looked up from germline, CDR1 is SGDLS and CDR2 is YYNGEE. The V end lost 2 bases, the J end lost 2 bases, and 10 bases lay between the germline ends. CDR3 sequence reads: CASSVQGKNTGELFF. In DNA, the CDR3 is TGTGCCAGCAGCGTTCAGGGGAAAAACACCGGGGAGCTGTTTTTT.

V and J are TRBV19 and TRBJ2-1; 7 bases align to TRBD2. CDR1 LNHDA and CDR2 SQIVND come from the germline V gene (reference sequence). The CDR3 has 11 amino acids. After removal of 9 bases from V and 9 bases from J, the junction contained 5 bases not matched to a gene. The CDR3 spells CASRDYGEQFF. As DNA, the CDR3 is TGTGCCAGCCGGGACTACGGTGAGCAGTTCTTC.